One sample yielded the 23 T cell receptor beta chains listed below, sequenced in a study of control samples from healthy donors and cancer patients. Profiled with immunoSEQ multiplex PCR; TCRdb holds only in-frame clones, not every one. Here the sample spans around 100,000 clones, 90% to 95% being singletons. The sample was blood. The receptor source for this set is a woman under 30 in good health.

V usage is TRBV2 and J usage is TRBJ1-1; TRBD1 aligns across 9 bases. CDR3 length: 14 amino acids. Germline loops: CDR1 SNHLY, CDR2 FYNNEI. Losses at the gene ends were 6 bases for V and 1 base for J; bases not matched to a gene: 3. The CDR3 reads CASRKTGGNTEAFF. The CDR3 bases are TGTGCCAGCAGAAAGACAGGGGGGAACACTGAAGCTTTCTTT.

The genes are TRBV7-2 and TRBJ1-3; no firm D call. Trimming shortened V by 8 bases and J by 4 bases, and 12 bases separated the two germline ends. The CDR3 contains 13 residues. CDR1 is SGHTA, CDR2 FQGNSA, per germline. CDR3 in amino acids: CASAGRGGNTIYF. The CDR3, as DNA: TGTGCCAGCGCAGGTCGTGGCGGAAACACCATATATTTT.

This clone was seen only once. This chain links TRBV14 with TRBJ1-1; TRBD1 matches 8 bases. With V trimmed by 3 bases and J by 1 base, 7 bases remained unmatched. The CDR3 has 16 amino acids. CDR1 and CDR2 from the germline V gene are SGHDN and FVKESK. This CDR3 is CASSQVVGQGNTEAFF. The CDR3 DNA sequence: TGTGCCAGCAGCCAGGTCGTTGGACAGGGGAACACTGAAGCTTTCTTT.

The chain recombines TRBV9 with TRBJ1-1; D unresolved. CDR3 size: 13 residues. Germline CDR1 is SGDLS and CDR2 is YYNGEE. The V end was cut by 1 base, the J end by 2 bases, with 6 bases between. The CDR3 DNA reads TGTGCCAGCAGCGTAAAAGGTAACACTGAAGCTTTCTTT. Encoded protein: CASSVKGNTEAFF.

The chain joins TRBV2 to TRBJ1-1; D unclear. This CDR3 is built from 13 residues. Germline V CDR1 and CDR2: SNHLY, FYNNEI. V lost 3 bases, J lost 0 bases, and 5 bases lay in between. CDR3 sequence reads: CASSDDMNTEAFF. In nucleotides, the CDR3 is TGTGCCAGCAGTGATGATATGAACACTGAAGCTTTCTTT.

The J gene is TRBJ1-2, the V gene TRBV28; D not certain. Between the trimmed V and J ends, which lost 4 bases and 6 bases, there was a span of 12 bases. The CDR3 runs to 13 residues. Germline values: CDR1 MDHEN, CDR2 SYDVKM. The CDR3 loop reads CASSSRVVNGYTF. DNA of the CDR3: TGTGCCAGCAGTTCCCGGGTCGTAAATGGCTACACCTTC.

This sequence joins TRBV7-9 and TRBJ2-7; 8 positions agree with TRBD2. Looked up from germline, CDR1 is SEHNR and CDR2 is FQNEAQ (reference sequence). This CDR3 comprises 17 residues. Trimming took 7 bases from V and 6 from J; bases not matched to a gene: 20. CDR3 in amino acids: CASTKFTPSGRSFEQYF. The CDR3 DNA follows: TGTGCCAGCACCAAATTCACCCCCAGCGGGAGATCGTTCGAGCAGTACTTC.

In this sample, this clone turned up a few times. V and J are TRBV21-1 and TRBJ1-5. TRBV21-1 constitutes a pseudogene. The CDR3 covers 15 residues. CDR3 sequence reads: CASSNRREGNQPQHF. The CDR3 nucleotides are TGTGCCAGCAGCAACAGGCGGGAGGGCAATCAGCCCCAGCATTTT.

The chain couples TRBV28 to TRBJ1-5, with D unresolved. Between the trimmed V and J ends, which lost 7 bases and 9 bases, there was a span of 16 bases. This CDR3 contains 13 residues. CDR1 is MDHEN and CDR2 is SYDVKM in the germline V gene. The CDR3 here is CASIPAARGPQHF. Written as DNA, the CDR3 is TGTGCCAGCATCCCGGCGGCCAGAGGGCCCCAGCATTTT.

This clone was detected only once. The chain joins TRBV25-1 to TRBJ2-4; D not resolved. Trimming cost V 7 bases and J 8 bases, with 9 bases left between them. Germline V gene lookup returns CDR1 MGHDK and CDR2 SYGVNS. This CDR3 comprises 11 residues. In nucleotides, the CDR3 is TGTGCCAGCACTAGTGAAGACATTCAGTACTTC. It is translated as CASTSEDIQYF.

This chain joins TRBV2 and TRBJ1-2; D is unresolved. CDR1 and CDR2 from the germline V gene are SNHLY and FYNNEI. V lost 8 bases, J lost 12 bases, and 28 bases lay in between. The CDR3 totals 15 residues. The CDR3 protein is CASGKASRTLTGNTF. The DNA of the CDR3 is TGTGCCAGCGGGAAGGCCTCCAGGACGTTAACGGGTAACACCTTC.

This rearrangement joins TRBV29-1 to TRBJ1-5, with D perhaps TRBD1 (5 bases). Per the germline V gene, CDR1 is SQVTM and CDR2 is ANQGSEA. CDR3 length: 12 amino acids. V lost 4 bases and J 4 bases, leaving 8 bases between the germline ends. This chain's CDR3 is CSVGGRNQPQHF. Here the CDR3 DNA reads TGCAGCGTTGGGGGCAGAAATCAGCCCCAGCATTTT. The full variable domain, rest sourced from reference TRBV29-1 and TRBJ1-5, is SAVISQKPSRDICQRGTSLTIQCQVDSQVTMMFWYRQQPGQSLTLIATANQGSEATYESGFVIDKFPISRPNLTFSTLTVSNMSPEDSSIYLCSVGGRNQPQHFGDGTRLSIL.

This sequence joins TRBV10-1 and TRBJ2-1, with TRBD2 matching over 10 bases. Germline CDR1 WNHNN, CDR2 SYGVQD (reference sequence). This CDR3 contains 16 residues. V lost 3 bases and J lost 8; bases outside the gene matches: 10. CDR3: CASSEASGGPTYEQFF. The CDR3 coding sequence is TGCGCCAGCAGTGAAGCTAGCGGGGGCCCCACCTATGAGCAGTTCTTC.

The gene calls are TRBV24-1 and TRBJ2-1; possibly TRBD2 for D (5 bases). Trimming removed 8 bases from V and 5 bases from J, with 18 bases in between. The germline CDR1 and CDR2 sequences are KGHDR and SFDVKD. This CDR3 region has 15 residues. The CDR3 sequence: CATKGSSGVDNEQFF. The DNA of the CDR3 is TGTGCCACCAAAGGGAGTAGTGGCGTCGACAATGAGCAGTTCTTC.

The V call is TRBV10-1, the J call TRBJ2-7; TRBD1 or TRBD2 may be the D gene (5 bases each). CDR3 length: 12 amino acids. The germline gives CDR1 WNHNN, CDR2 SYGVQD (reference sequence). Trimming pared 3 bases from V and 6 bases from J, leaving 9 bases between. The CDR3 is CASSDAGTEQYF. CDR3 in DNA: TGCGCCAGCAGTGATGCCGGGACCGAGCAGTACTTC.

V usage is TRBV27 and J usage is TRBJ1-2; possible D gene TRBD1, 6 bases. The CDR3 runs 15 residues. The germline V and J ends were trimmed by 2 bases and 3 bases, with 13 bases remaining between them. Germline V CDR1 and CDR2: MNHEY, SMNVEV (reference sequence). CDR3 in amino acids: CASSLNPGDYYGYTF. The CDR3 coding sequence is TGTGCCAGCAGTTTAAATCCAGGGGACTACTATGGCTACACCTTC.

CDR3 amino acids: CASSSGSNPQQYF. The DNA of the CDR3 is TGTGCCAGCAGTTCCGGGAGCAACCCCCAGCAGTACTTC. The chain carries TRBV27 and TRBJ2-7; possible D gene TRBD2, 6 bases. V lost 4 bases to trimming and J lost 8 bases, with 15 bases between them. Germline V gene lookup returns CDR1 MNHEY and CDR2 SMNVEV (reference sequence). This CDR3 is 13 amino acids long.

The chain joins TRBV5-4 to TRBJ1-5; the D gene is possibly TRBD1 (5 bases). The CDR3 totals 15 residues. Germline CDR1 and CDR2: SGHNT and YYREEE (reference sequence). Trimming shortened V by 0 bases and J by 2 bases, and 9 bases separated the two germline ends. The CDR3 nucleotides are TGTGCCAGCAGCTTGGGAGCAGGGCGCAATCAGCCCCAGCATTTT. It specifies CASSLGAGRNQPQHF.

The chain employs TRBV7-8 and TRBJ1-5; D uncertain. V was clipped by 1 base and J by 5 bases, with 6 bases between them. Germline V gene sequence: CDR1 SGHVS, CDR2 FQNEAQ. The CDR3 contains 13 residues. The CDR3 spells CASSLVAYQPQHF. CDR3 DNA: TGTGCCAGCAGCTTAGTCGCCTATCAGCCCCAGCATTTT.

The J gene is TRBJ1-5, the V gene TRBV28; D perhaps matches TRBD1 (5 bases). CDR3 length equals 14 residues. Germline V gene sequence: CDR1 MDHEN, CDR2 SYDVKM. V lost 7 bases and J 0 bases, leaving 10 bases between the germline ends. The CDR3 sequence is CASTWGYSNQPQHF. The CDR3 DNA is TGTGCCAGCACCTGGGGGTATAGCAATCAGCCCCAGCATTTT.

This clone showed up just once. V is TRBV7-7 and J is TRBJ2-7, with TRBD2 identical over 13 bases. V gave up 7 bases and J gave up 4 bases; unmatched junction bases: 13. The CDR3 extends over 17 amino acids. The germline CDR1 and CDR2 sequences are SSHAT and FNYEAQ (reference sequence). The CDR3 reads CASTQGGLAGALYEQYF. The CDR3 DNA sequence: TGTGCCAGCACGCAGGGAGGACTAGCGGGGGCCTTGTACGAGCAGTACTTC.

The chain couples TRBV6-4 to TRBJ1-1, with 8 bases matching TRBD1. J gave up 4 bases and V 0 bases, and 4 bases lay outside the gene matches. This CDR3 is 15 amino acids long. From germline, CDR1 is MRHNA and CDR2 SNTAGT. The CDR3 loop is CASSDSTGVGTEAFF. The CDR3 nucleotides are TGTGCCAGCAGTGACTCGACAGGGGTGGGCACTGAAGCTTTCTTT.

V and J are TRBV6-6 and TRBJ1-5, with unresolved D. Deletions cut 4 bases from V and 1 base from J, with 5 bases between. The germline gives CDR1 MNHNY, CDR2 SVGAGI (reference sequence). There are 13 residues in the CDR3. CDR3 sequence (DNA): TGTGCCAGCAGTTCCCGGAGCAATCAGCCCCAGCATTTT. Protein sequence: CASSSRSNQPQHF.